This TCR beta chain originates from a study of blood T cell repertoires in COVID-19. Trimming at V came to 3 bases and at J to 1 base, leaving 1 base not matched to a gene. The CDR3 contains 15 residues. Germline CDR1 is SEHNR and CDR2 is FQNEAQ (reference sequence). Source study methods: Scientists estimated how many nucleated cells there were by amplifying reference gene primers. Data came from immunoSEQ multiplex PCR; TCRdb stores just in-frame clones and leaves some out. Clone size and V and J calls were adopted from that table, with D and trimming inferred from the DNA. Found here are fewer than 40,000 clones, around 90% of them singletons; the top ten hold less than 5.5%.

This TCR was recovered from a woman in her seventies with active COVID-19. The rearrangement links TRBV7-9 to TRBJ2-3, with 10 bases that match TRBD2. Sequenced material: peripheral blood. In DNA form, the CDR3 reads TGTGCCAGCAGCTTGCTAGCGGGAGGCACAGATACGCAGTATTTT. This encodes CASSLLAGGTDTQYF. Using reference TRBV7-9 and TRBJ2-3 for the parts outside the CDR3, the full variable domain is DTGVSQNPRHKITKRGQNVTFRCDPISEHNRLYWYRQTLGQGPEFLTYFQNEAQLEKSRLLSDRFSAERPKGSFSTLEIQRTEQGDSAMYLCASSLLAGGTDTQYFGPGTRLTVL.